Below, 15 T cell receptor beta chains from the same sample are listed, as sequenced in a study of CD8+ T cells in alopecia areata. Following extraction, RNA underwent reverse transcription to cDNA, which served as the sequencing template. The data were produced by immunoSEQ multiplex PCR, yet TCRdb's version contains in-frame clones alone and is incomplete. The sample shows roughly 100,000 clones, roughly 60% of them seen only once. The treatment here: oral pan-JAK inhibitor, 5-10 mg twice daily. The sample consisted of CD8+ T cells sorted from blood, taken between weeks 55 and 65, from a patient treated with tofacitinib. Receptor source: a human donor with alopecia areata.

The rearrangement uses TRBV7-8 and TRBJ1-5, with a weak D call TRBD1 (5 bases). V was trimmed by 1 base and J by 0 bases, leaving 10 bases between them. Germline lookup yields CDR1 SGHVS and CDR2 FQNEAQ. CDR3 size: 16 residues. As DNA, the CDR3 is TGTGCCAGCAGCTTAGGTACAGGAATTAGCAATCAGCCCCAGCATTTT. Its protein is CASSLGTGISNQPQHF.

This clone was seen a few times. V and J are TRBV7-9 and TRBJ2-7; the match to TRBD1 covers 7 bases. In germline, CDR1 is SEHNR, CDR2 FQNEAQ (reference sequence). The V and J ends lost 1 base and 2 bases, in that order; junction bases with no gene match: 2. This CDR3 is built from 14 residues. CDR3 DNA: TGTGCCAGCAGCTTAGACCAGGGGGCCTACGAGCAGTACTTC. Protein: CASSLDQGAYEQYF.

V and J are TRBV28 and TRBJ2-3, with 9 bases identical to TRBD1. This CDR3 has 16 residues. Trimming cost V 2 bases and J 1 base; bases outside gene matches: 4. Germline V CDR1 and CDR2: MDHEN, SYDVKM. The CDR3 nucleotides read TGTGCCAGCAGTTTACTCCGGGACAGGGGCACAGATACGCAGTATTTT. This encodes CASSLLRDRGTDTQYF.

This clone was picked up a small number of times. This chain joins TRBV7-3 and TRBJ1-1, with D hard to call. The CDR3 sequence is 14 residues long. V was shortened by 0 bases and J by 1 base, with 6 bases between the two germline ends. Per the germline V gene, CDR1 is SGHTA and CDR2 is FQGTGA. This chain's CDR3 is CASSLTGRNTEAFF. Written as DNA, the CDR3 is TGTGCCAGCAGCTTAACAGGGAGGAACACTGAAGCTTTCTTT.

This chain connects TRBV2 to TRBJ2-5, with 8 bases lining up with TRBD1. The CDR3 sequence is 12 residues long. J lost 5 bases, V lost 11 bases, and 7 bases had no gene match. Germline CDR1 reads SNHLY; CDR2 reads FYNNEI. The CDR3 here is CAGQGLMETQYF. The CDR3 bases are TGTGCCGGACAGGGTTTGATGGAGACCCAGTACTTC.

The V call is TRBV30, the J call TRBJ1-4; no definite D call. V shed 4 bases and J shed 12 bases, with 12 bases lying between them. The CDR3 loop spans 11 amino acids. Germline loops: CDR1 GTSNPN, CDR2 SVGIG (reference sequence). The CDR3 sequence is CAWKSGLELFF. In nucleotides, the CDR3 is TGTGCCTGGAAATCTGGTTTAGAACTGTTTTTT.

The chain recombines TRBV15 with TRBJ1-1; a weak D match, TRBD1 (6 bases). Looked up from germline, CDR1 is LNHNV and CDR2 is YYDKDF (reference sequence). The V and J ends lost 3 bases and 3 bases respectively, with 17 bases between them. The CDR3 runs 16 residues. The CDR3 loop reads CATSRELRGAYTEAFF. The CDR3 DNA reads as TGTGCCACCAGCAGGGAATTGCGGGGGGCATACACTGAAGCTTTCTTT.

This clone showed up just once. The V gene is TRBV27, the J gene TRBJ1-1, with D hard to call. V was trimmed by 7 bases and J by 7 bases, leaving 10 bases between them. The germline V gene has CDR1 MNHEY and CDR2 SMNVEV (reference sequence). This CDR3 has 11 amino acids. CDR3 protein: CASTEGNEAFF. CDR3 nucleotide sequence: TGTGCCAGCACTGAAGGAAATGAAGCTTTCTTT.

The CDR3 coding sequence is TGTGCCAGTAGCCATTGGGACACAGATACGCAGTATTTT. Protein product: CASSHWDTDTQYF. V is TRBV19 and J is TRBJ2-3; D ambiguous. There are 13 residues in the CDR3. V was pared by 6 bases and J by 2 bases, with 9 bases between. The germline V gene has CDR1 LNHDA and CDR2 SQIVND (reference sequence).

The chain joins TRBV5-6 to TRBJ1-6; 8 nucleotides align to TRBD1. The CDR3 consists of 14 residues. In germline, CDR1 is SGHDT, CDR2 YYEEEE. V lost 2 bases to trimming and J lost 10 bases; unmatched junction nucleotides: 5. The chain's CDR3 is CASSFSGGLSPLHF. DNA of the CDR3: TGTGCCAGCAGCTTTTCAGGGGGCCTCTCACCCCTCCACTTT.

In DNA, the CDR3 is TGTGCCAGCAGCGAAGTGGACGGCTCCTACGAGCAGTACTTC. This translates into CASSEVDGSYEQYF. The genes are TRBV7-2 and TRBJ2-7; D gene unclear. CDR1 SGHTA and CDR2 FQGNSA come from the germline V gene. With 5 bases removed from V and 0 bases from J, the gap between germline ends came to 11 bases. The CDR3 totals 14 residues.

V and J are TRBV2 and TRBJ2-2; a weak D match, TRBD1 (6 bases). The CDR3 spans 15 residues. Germline V gene lookup returns CDR1 SNHLY and CDR2 FYNNEI. The V gene lost 8 bases and the J gene lost 1 base, with 14 bases spanning the gap. CDR3 bases: TGTGCCAGCTTCACGGACAGCCTGAACACCGGGGAGCTGTTTTTT. It encodes CASFTDSLNTGELFF.

This clone was seen more than once but under ten times. The chain links TRBV29-1 to TRBJ2-7; no firm D call. This CDR3 has 12 residues. Germline V gene sequence: CDR1 SQVTM, CDR2 ANQGSEA. Deletions cut 5 bases from V and 6 bases from J, with 14 bases between. CDR3 sequence reads: CSVPHRQVEQYF. The CDR3 DNA reads TGCAGCGTTCCACATCGTCAGGTCGAGCAGTACTTC.

The rearrangement links TRBV25-1 to TRBJ1-2; TRBD1 agrees at 7 bases. CDR3 length equals 14 residues. The ends lost 4 bases at V and 5 bases at J; junction bases unmatched: 7. Germline V lookup: CDR1 MGHDK, CDR2 SYGVNS. CDR3 DNA sequence: TGTGCCAGCAGTGCCGGGACAGTCGTATATGGCTACACCTTC. Protein: CASSAGTVVYGYTF.

This clone was counted between two and nine times. The chain has TRBV5-4 and TRBJ1-1; the D is unclear. Trimming stripped 2 bases from V and 1 base from J, with 9 bases between. The CDR3 runs 14 residues. Germline CDR1 is SGHNT and CDR2 is YYREEE (reference sequence). DNA of the CDR3: TGTGCCAGCAGCTTAGATATCCCGAACACTGAAGCTTTCTTT. Translating it yields CASSLDIPNTEAFF. The whole variable domain, remainder taken from reference TRBV5-4 and TRBJ1-1, is ETGVTQSPTHLIKTRGQQVTLRCSSQSGHNTVSWYQQALGQGPQFIFQYYREEENGRGNFPPRFSGLQFPNYSSELNVNALELDDSALYLCASSLDIPNTEAFFGQGTRLTVV.